What follows are 32 T cell receptor beta chains derived from one specimen sequenced in a study of cytomegalovirus exposure and HLA in healthy donors. With 60 Vbeta and 13 Jbeta primers, the PCR was carried out. Sequencing used immunoSEQ multiplex PCR; TCRdb keeps in-frame clones, though not all of them. The sample yields 90,000 or so clones, roughly 70% seen once. Sequenced input: PBMCs. The receptors come from a woman between 45 and 65 years old in good health and CMV-seropositive.

The chain employs TRBV5-6 and TRBJ1-1; D might be TRBD1 (5 bases). With 2 bases removed from V and 1 base from J, the gap between germline ends came to 18 bases. Germline V gives CDR1 SGHDT, CDR2 YYEEEE. This CDR3 has 17 amino acids. For the CDR3, the DNA is TGTGCCAGCAGCTTTATACAGGACCCCCGTACGAACACTGAAGCTTTCTTT. Translated, it gives CASSFIQDPRTNTEAFF.

The chain carries TRBV5-4 and TRBJ2-3; 9 bases map to TRBD1. The CDR3 consists of 16 residues. Germline CDR1 and CDR2: SGHNT and YYREEE (reference sequence). V shed 3 bases, J shed 6 bases, and the junction held 11 bases outside the gene matches. The CDR3 DNA reads as TGTGCCAGCAGCTCGCCTCCGGGACAGGGAGGGGATACGCAGTATTTT. Translation gives CASSSPPGQGGDTQYF. Full variable domain (rest looked up from reference TRBV5-4 and TRBJ2-3): ETGVTQSPTHLIKTRGQQVTLRCSSQSGHNTVSWYQQALGQGPQFIFQYYREEENGRGNFPPRFSGLQFPNYSSELNVNALELDDSALYLCASSSPPGQGGDTQYFGPGTRLTVL.

This sequence joins TRBV9 and TRBJ2-5, with 9 bases identical to TRBD1. There are 15 residues in the CDR3. CDR1 is SGDLS and CDR2 is YYNGEE in the germline V gene. Trimming at V came to 3 bases and at J to 5 bases, leaving 8 bases not matched to a gene. The CDR3 loop is CASSAYGQGSETQYF. CDR3 coding DNA: TGTGCCAGCAGCGCCTACGGACAGGGGTCGGAGACCCAGTACTTC.

The chain links TRBV25-1 to TRBJ2-2; 8 bases align to TRBD2. The CDR3 has 14 residues. Losses at the gene ends were 4 bases for V and 4 bases for J; bases not matched to a gene: 2. Germline V gene data show CDR1 as MGHDK and CDR2 as SYGVNS. The CDR3 DNA follows: TGTGCCAGCAGTGTACTAGCGGTCACCGGGGAGCTGTTTTTT. Protein product: CASSVLAVTGELFF.

For this clone: The sample contains more than one DNA sequence encoding this CDR3. The chain couples TRBV4-3 to TRBJ1-2; perhaps TRBD1 as D (6 bases). The CDR3 sequence is 13 residues long. Germline V gene data show CDR1 as LGHNA and CDR2 as YSLEER. Trimming removed 0 bases from V and 5 bases from J, with 7 bases in between. The CDR3 loop reads CASSQDRGYGYTF. Written as DNA, the CDR3 is TGCGCCAGCAGCCAAGACAGGGGTTATGGCTACACCTTC.

The rearrangement links TRBV28 to TRBJ2-7, with a tentative D call TRBD2 (6 bases). V lost 8 bases and J 2 bases, leaving 16 bases between the germline ends. CDR3 length equals 14 residues. Germline values: CDR1 MDHEN, CDR2 SYDVKM. CDR3 residues: CASRPPGGAYEQYF. The CDR3 DNA reads as TGTGCCAGCCGTCCCCCCGGCGGGGCCTACGAGCAGTACTTC.

The chain has TRBV5-4 and TRBJ2-2; the match to TRBD2 covers 7 bases. CDR1 is SGHNT and CDR2 is YYREEE in the germline V gene (reference sequence). V gave up 4 bases and J gave up 4 bases; unmatched junction bases: 7. The CDR3 spans 15 residues. The CDR3 here is CASSPGLGATGELFF. DNA of the CDR3: TGTGCCAGCAGCCCTGGACTAGGAGCCACCGGGGAGCTGTTTTTT.

The chain has TRBV28 and TRBJ1-2; D not certain. With 10 bases removed from V and 1 base from J, the gap between germline ends came to 13 bases. Per germline, CDR1 MDHEN and CDR2 SYDVKM. This CDR3 spans 13 amino acids. CDR3 loop: CATSPGRNYGYTF. Here the CDR3 DNA reads TGTGCCACGTCCCCTGGGCGTAACTATGGCTACACCTTC.

The chain carries TRBV2 and TRBJ2-1; 9 nucleotides line up with TRBD2. The V and J ends lost 7 bases and 6 bases, in that order; junction bases with no gene match: 7. Germline V gene sequence: CDR1 SNHLY, CDR2 FYNNEI. The CDR3 has 14 amino acids. CDR3 in DNA: TGTGCCAGCACGAGACTAGCGGTCTCCAATGAGCAGTTCTTC. It codes for CASTRLAVSNEQFF.

The J gene is TRBJ2-6, the V gene TRBV6-1; possible D gene TRBD1, 6 bases. Germline V CDR1 and CDR2: MNHNS, SASEGT. The CDR3 has 18 residues. V was shortened by 0 bases and J by 0 bases, with 12 bases between the two germline ends. The CDR3 sequence is CASSEARTGSSGANVLTF. The CDR3 nucleotides read TGTGCCAGCAGTGAAGCGCGCACAGGGAGCTCTGGGGCCAACGTCCTGACTTTC.

With regard to this clone: The junction shows a germline mismatch at one end, possibly a read error. The chain links TRBV5-8 to TRBJ2-1; no clear D gene. Germline CDR1 reads SGHTS; CDR2 reads YDEGEE. The CDR3 contains 12 residues. CDR3 nucleotides: TGTGCCAGCAGGTTGGCGGTTCCGGAGCAGTTCTTC. Translation gives CASRLAVPEQFF.

This chain joins TRBV7-3 and TRBJ2-2; 7 bases align to TRBD1. Trimming removed 5 bases from V and 4 bases from J; junction bases left unmatched: 4. The CDR3 is 14 amino acids. Germline V gene lookup returns CDR1 SGHTA and CDR2 FQGTGA. CDR3 in DNA: TGTGCCAGCAGCAGGGGACAGAGCACCGGGGAGCTGTTTTTT. Its protein is CASSRGQSTGELFF.

There are a few counts of this clone. V gene TRBV10-3 combines with J gene TRBJ2-7; weak D call: TRBD1 (5 bases). V lost 11 bases and J 1 base, leaving 15 bases between the germline ends. CDR1 and CDR2 (germline): ENHRY, SYGVKD. The CDR3 has 13 amino acids. CDR3: CAATGLGSYEQYF. CDR3 in DNA: TGTGCCGCCACAGGCTTAGGGTCCTACGAGCAGTACTTC.

The rearrangement joins TRBV5-1 to TRBJ1-2; D unclear. This CDR3 spans 14 amino acids. CDR1 SGHRS and CDR2 YFSETQ come from the germline V gene. Trimming cost V 7 bases and J 5 bases, with 18 bases left between them. The CDR3, as DNA: TGCGCCAGCGTCCCGGACGGAGGATCTTATGGCTACACCTTC. This encodes CASVPDGGSYGYTF.

There are a few counts of this clone. In nucleotides, the CDR3 is TGTGCCAGCAGGGACAGTTCCAACTATGGCTACACCTTC. This codes for CASRDSSNYGYTF. The genes are TRBV28 and TRBJ1-2, with TRBD1 as a possible D gene (6 bases). V lost 6 bases to trimming and J lost 2 bases, with 10 bases between them. CDR1 and CDR2 (germline): MDHEN, SYDVKM. CDR3 length equals 13 residues.

This clone came up a few times. The chain has TRBV28 and TRBJ1-1; D remains ambiguous. This CDR3 contains 13 residues. V gave up 7 bases and J gave up 1 base, with 10 bases separating them. From germline, CDR1 is MDHEN and CDR2 SYDVKM. The DNA for the CDR3 is TGTGCCAGCACCCCCCCGCGGAACACTGAAGCTTTCTTT. It specifies CASTPPRNTEAFF.

The sample holds a few counts of this clone. The V gene is TRBV30, the J gene TRBJ2-7; D remains unclear. With 0 bases removed from V and 2 bases from J, the gap between germline ends came to 8 bases. There are 13 residues in the CDR3. Germline values: CDR1 GTSNPN, CDR2 SVGIG (reference sequence). The CDR3: CAWSVQLAYEQYF. The CDR3 coding sequence is TGTGCCTGGAGTGTACAGTTAGCCTACGAGCAGTACTTC.

This clone was seen once. The V gene is TRBV7-6, the J gene TRBJ1-3; TRBD1 might be the D (6 bases). Germline CDR1 SGHVS, CDR2 FNYEAQ. V was clipped by 1 base and J by 4 bases, with 14 bases between them. CDR3 size: 16 residues. This CDR3 is CASSLELGGLGNTIYF. CDR3 nucleotides: TGTGCCAGCAGCTTAGAGCTCGGGGGGCTAGGAAACACCATATATTTT. The full variable domain, completed using reference TRBV7-6 and TRBJ1-3, is GAGVSQSPRYKVTKRGQDVALRCDPISGHVSLYWYRQALGQGPEFLTYFNYEAQQDKSGLPNDRFSAERPEGSISTLTIQRTEQRDSAMYRCASSLELGGLGNTIYFGEGSWLTVV.

This chain connects TRBV6-6 to TRBJ2-7; 7 positions agree with TRBD1. V lost 7 bases and J lost 3; bases outside the gene matches: 6. The CDR3 has 13 amino acids. The germline V gene encodes CDR1 MNHNY and CDR2 SVGAGI (reference sequence). CDR3 sequence (DNA): TGTGCCAGCACCGTACAGGGGCTCTACGAGCAGTACTTC. Its protein is CASTVQGLYEQYF.

V is TRBV4-3 and J is TRBJ1-1, with no clear D. Germline CDR1 and CDR2: LGHNA and YSLEER. With 0 bases removed from V and 2 bases from J, the gap between germline ends came to 7 bases. The CDR3 covers 14 residues. CDR3: CASSQDSSNTEAFF. CDR3 DNA sequence: TGCGCCAGCAGCCAAGACAGTTCAAACACTGAAGCTTTCTTT.

The chain carries TRBV6-6 and TRBJ2-5; the match to TRBD1 covers 8 bases. The length of the CDR3 is 16 residues. CDR1 is MNHNY, CDR2 SVGAGI, per germline (reference sequence). The V segment lost 6 bases and the J segment 4 bases; nucleotides outside the gene matches: 13. The CDR3 reads CASRSSRGLGPETQYF. The CDR3 DNA is TGTGCCAGCAGATCAAGCAGGGGGCTTGGCCCAGAGACCCAGTACTTC.

This sequence joins TRBV6-6 and TRBJ2-7; the match to TRBD2 covers 13 bases. The trim removed 5 bases at V and 3 bases at J, leaving 7 bases unmatched. The CDR3 is 16 residues long. CDR1 and CDR2 (germline): MNHNY, SVGAGI (reference sequence). CDR3 bases: TGTGCCAGCAGTCTCAGGACTAGCGGGGGCCTCTACGAGCAGTACTTC. Translated, it gives CASSLRTSGGLYEQYF.

This clone was detected once. DNA of the CDR3: TGTGCCAGCAGCTTCTCGGACAGGGCGAATGGCTACACCTTC. This codes for CASSFSDRANGYTF. The rearrangement uses TRBV5-4 and TRBJ1-2; 8 nucleotides agree with TRBD1. V shed 2 bases and J 6 bases; nucleotides not matched to a gene: 6. From germline, CDR1 is SGHNT and CDR2 YYREEE (reference sequence). There are 14 residues in the CDR3.

Comments on this clone: The junction and the germline gene differ at one end; a read error may be behind it. The genes are TRBV2 and TRBJ2-5; 8 bases are a match to TRBD2. The CDR3 contains 15 residues. Germline CDR1 SNHLY, CDR2 FYNNEI. CDR3 amino acids: CASRIPLGASGSTHF. DNA for the CDR3: TGTGCCAGCAGAATACCCCTAGGGGCCAGCGGGAGTACCCACTTC.

The gene calls are TRBV5-1 and TRBJ1-1, with unresolved D. Per germline, CDR1 SGHRS and CDR2 YFSETQ. With 6 bases removed from V and 1 base from J, the gap between germline ends came to 13 bases. The CDR3 is made up of 14 amino acids. The CDR3 nucleotides are TGCGCCAGCACCCTCGGAGGCCGGAACACTGAAGCTTTCTTT. Translated, it gives CASTLGGRNTEAFF.

V and J are TRBV5-5 and TRBJ2-7; 12 positions agree with TRBD2. The trim removed 4 bases at V and 0 bases at J, leaving 2 bases unmatched. The CDR3 totals 15 residues. The germline gives CDR1 SGHKS, CDR2 YYEKEE (reference sequence). CDR3 protein: CASSGGLAGSYEQYF. The CDR3 DNA follows: TGTGCCAGCAGCGGGGGACTAGCGGGCTCCTACGAGCAGTACTTC.

The chain links TRBV15 to TRBJ2-3; a possible D gene is TRBD1 (6 bases). With 3 bases removed from V and 2 bases from J, the gap between germline ends came to 12 bases. Germline CDR1 reads LNHNV; CDR2 reads YYDKDF (reference sequence). The CDR3 is 15 residues long. The CDR3, as DNA: TGTGCCACCAGCAGGTCCGACAGGCCCACAGATACGCAGTATTTT. The encoded protein is CATSRSDRPTDTQYF.

V usage is TRBV5-1 and J usage is TRBJ1-1, with D unresolved. V gave up 0 bases and J gave up 1 base, with 10 bases separating them. The germline CDR1 and CDR2 sequences are SGHRS and YFSETQ. The CDR3 spans 15 residues. CDR3 amino acids: CASSLVVSGNTEAFF. The CDR3 nucleotides are TGCGCCAGCAGCTTGGTGGTATCAGGGAACACTGAAGCTTTCTTT. Based on the CDR3 plus reference TRBV5-1 and TRBJ1-1, the full variable domain is KAGVTQTPRYLIKTRGQQVTLSCSPISGHRSVSWYQQTPGQGLQFLFEYFSETQRNKGNFPGRFSGRQFSNSRSEMNVSTLELGDSALYLCASSLVVSGNTEAFFGQGTRLTVV.

The chain links TRBV28 to TRBJ1-1; the D gene is possibly TRBD1 (5 bases). The CDR3 contains 14 residues. From germline, CDR1 is MDHEN and CDR2 SYDVKM. V was clipped by 3 bases and J by 4 bases, with 12 bases between them. The DNA for the CDR3 is TGTGCCAGCAGTTTTACAGACGGGGGCACTGAAGCTTTCTTT. Translating it yields CASSFTDGGTEAFF.

Concerning this clone itself: In the same sample, other DNA sequences code for this CDR3. The chain employs TRBV5-4 and TRBJ1-2; the match to TRBD1 covers 8 bases. This CDR3 has 17 amino acids. Germline values: CDR1 SGHNT, CDR2 YYREEE (reference sequence). J lost 4 bases, V lost 4 bases, and 15 bases had no gene match. The DNA for the CDR3 is TGTGCCAGCAGCCCGGAGGGGCAGGGGGCGAGAGGCTATGGCTACACCTTC. It codes for CASSPEGQGARGYGYTF.

The chain joins TRBV15 to TRBJ2-1; 9 nucleotides agree with TRBD2. With V trimmed by 1 base and J by 3 bases, 4 bases remained unmatched. Looked up from germline, CDR1 is LNHNV and CDR2 is YYDKDF (reference sequence). The CDR3 sequence is 16 residues long. In DNA, the CDR3 is TGTGCCACCAGCAGAGCTGGCGGGAGGGTCTACAATGAGCAGTTCTTC. This gives the protein CATSRAGGRVYNEQFF.

The chain joins TRBV5-1 to TRBJ2-2; TRBD2 agrees at 9 bases. With V trimmed by 2 bases and J by 5 bases, 7 bases remained unmatched. This CDR3 comprises 16 residues. The germline CDR1 and CDR2 sequences are SGHRS and YFSETQ. CDR3 amino acids: CASSLTGTSKTGELFF. Written as DNA, the CDR3 is TGCGCCAGCAGCTTAACCGGGACTAGCAAAACCGGGGAGCTGTTTTTT. Looking up the rest from reference TRBV5-1 and TRBJ2-2 gives the full variable domain: KAGVTQTPRYLIKTRGQQVTLSCSPISGHRSVSWYQQTPGQGLQFLFEYFSETQRNKGNFPGRFSGRQFSNSRSEMNVSTLELGDSALYLCASSLTGTSKTGELFFGEGSRLTVL.